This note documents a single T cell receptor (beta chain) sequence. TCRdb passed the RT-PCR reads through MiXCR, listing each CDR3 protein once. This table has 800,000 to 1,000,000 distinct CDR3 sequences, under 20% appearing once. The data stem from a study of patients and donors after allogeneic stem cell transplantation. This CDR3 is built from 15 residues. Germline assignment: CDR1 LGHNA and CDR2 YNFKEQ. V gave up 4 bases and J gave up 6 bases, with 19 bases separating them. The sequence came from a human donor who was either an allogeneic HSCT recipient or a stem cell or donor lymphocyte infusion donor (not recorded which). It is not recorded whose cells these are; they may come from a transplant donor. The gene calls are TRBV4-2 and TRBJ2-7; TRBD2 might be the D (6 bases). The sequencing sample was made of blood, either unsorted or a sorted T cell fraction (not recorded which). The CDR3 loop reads CASSPIAGGGREQYF. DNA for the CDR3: TGTGCCAGCAGCCCCATTGCCGGGGGAGGTCGCGAGCAGTACTTC.